Presented here are 25 T cell receptor beta chains from one specimen sequenced in a study of vaccination and CD4 T cells after COVID-19. Antigen specificity for these receptors is unknown. Cultured CD4+ T cell DNA was sequenced using the Oncomine TCR Beta short-read assay. TCRdb independently ran MiXCR on the PCR reads; one entry per CDR3 protein. The sample gives about 15,000 distinct CDR3 sequences, around 50% of which show up once; roughly 7% is in the top ten. Documented treatment: roughly nine-day PBMC culture with coronavirus spike peptide pools or control peptides (ViraFEST assay). The sequenced material came from CD4+ T cells from blood, cultured in vitro. Source of these receptors: a human donor who had recovered from COVID-19.

The chain links TRBV2 to TRBJ2-7; TRBD2 matches 10 bases. Germline lookup yields CDR1 SNHLY and CDR2 FYNNEI. V gave up 9 bases and J gave up 12 bases; unmatched junction bases: 14. The length of the CDR3 is 13 residues. The CDR3 is CASRRGLAGARYF. CDR3 nucleotide sequence: TGTGCCAGTAGACGGGGCCTAGCGGGAGCTCGGTACTTC.

The CDR3 sequence: CASRRGQSSYEQYF. The CDR3 coding sequence is TGTGCCAGCCGTAGAGGTCAAAGCTCCTACGAGCAGTACTTC. The chain links TRBV2 to TRBJ2-7; no firm D call. The CDR3 is made up of 14 amino acids. Trimming pared 8 bases from V and 0 bases from J, leaving 14 bases between. Germline V gene lookup returns CDR1 SNHLY and CDR2 FYNNEI.

This clonotype was detected only a few times. This chain uses TRBV10-3 with TRBJ1-5; D remains unclear. Germline V gene lookup returns CDR1 ENHRY and CDR2 SYGVKD. The CDR3 runs 12 residues. Trimming shortened V by 0 bases and J by 6 bases, and 3 bases separated the two germline ends. The CDR3 is CAISESLQPQHF. The CDR3 coding sequence is TGTGCCATCAGTGAGTCTCTTCAGCCCCAGCATTTT.

This chain connects TRBV7-2 to TRBJ1-5; D is perhaps TRBD1 (6 bases). The CDR3 covers 13 residues. The germline V and J ends were trimmed by 6 bases and 7 bases, with 13 bases remaining between them. Per germline, CDR1 SGHTA and CDR2 FQGNSA. The CDR3 sequence: CASRDRSNQPQHF. The CDR3 region has the DNA TGTGCCAGCAGGGACAGAAGTAACCAGCCCCAGCATTTT.

V usage is TRBV12-2 and J usage is TRBJ2-7; TRBD1 is taken as the D call from the table, unchecked against the DNA. TRBV12-2 is labeled a pseudogene. This CDR3 has 17 amino acids. CDR3 DNA: TGTGCAAGTCGCTTTCCCCCCCGGCGGACGGAGACCTACGAGCAGTACTTC. Its protein product is CASRFPPRRTETYEQYF.

This clonotype was seen once. The V call is TRBV19, the J call TRBJ2-5, with TRBD2 identical over 11 bases. V was pared by 4 bases and J by 1 base, with 8 bases of the junction left unmatched. This CDR3 contains 17 residues. Germline V gene lookup returns CDR1 LNHDA and CDR2 SQIVND (reference sequence). Here the CDR3 reads CASSTSSGRLGQETQYF. As DNA, the CDR3 is TGTGCCAGTAGTACCTCTAGCGGGAGGTTGGGCCAAGAGACCCAGTACTTC.

J is TRBJ1-6 and V is TRBV20-1, with 8 nucleotides matching TRBD1. CDR1 DFQATT and CDR2 SNEGSKA come from the germline V gene (reference sequence). The CDR3 is made up of 12 amino acids. The CDR3: CVVTGGNSPLHF. The CDR3 DNA reads TGCGTCGTAACAGGGGGGAATTCACCCCTCCACTTT.

The V call is TRBV24-1, the J call TRBJ2-7, with 7 positions matching TRBD1. Germline V gives CDR1 KGHDR, CDR2 SFDVKD. The ends lost 4 bases at V and 1 base at J; junction bases unmatched: 3. This CDR3 has 14 amino acids. CDR3: CATSDPGGSYEQYF. DNA for the CDR3: TGTGCCACCAGTGACCCAGGGGGATCCTACGAGCAGTACTTC.

The chain employs TRBV15 and TRBJ2-1; 9 positions match TRBD2. This CDR3 is 15 amino acids long. Trimming cost V 0 bases and J 9 bases; bases outside gene matches: 6. Germline CDR1 reads LNHNV; CDR2 reads YYDKDF (reference sequence). CDR3 residues: CATSRDWREGGEQFF. The CDR3 DNA follows: TGTGCCACCAGCAGAGATTGGCGGGAGGGGGGTGAGCAGTTCTTC.

By frequency in the sample, this clonotype is large (0.1 to 1%). The V and J genes are TRBV24-1 and TRBJ1-4, with D hard to call. The V and J ends lost 0 bases and 8 bases respectively, with 15 bases between them. The CDR3 is made up of 16 amino acids. Germline V gene lookup returns CDR1 KGHDR and CDR2 SFDVKD. CDR3 DNA: TGTGCCACCAGTGATTTGATTAACGGGTTCCTGGAAAAACTGTTTTTT. It specifies CATSDLINGFLEKLFF.

This clonotype has just a few counts. The J gene is TRBJ1-1, the V gene TRBV2, with D possibly matching TRBD1 (5 bases). Per germline, CDR1 SNHLY and CDR2 FYNNEI. V was shortened by 3 bases and J by 5 bases, with 16 bases between the two germline ends. The CDR3 totals 15 residues. In DNA, the CDR3 is TGTGCCAGCAGTGAGGGACCCAGGGCCGGGACTGAAGCTTTCTTT. Translation: CASSEGPRAGTEAFF.

The table lists this clonotype with a count of one. The V call is TRBV19, the J call TRBJ2-4; D is unresolved. The V end was cut by 3 bases, the J end by 6 bases, with 18 bases between. CDR3 length equals 16 residues. Germline V gene data show CDR1 as LNHDA and CDR2 as SQIVND (reference sequence). The CDR3 region has the DNA TGTGCCAGTAGTATCCCACCCCCCTTGGGGATAAACATTCAGTACTTC. It codes for CASSIPPPLGINIQYF.

V is TRBV7-2 and J is TRBJ1-2; D is unresolved. The V end lost 1 base, the J end lost 8 bases, and 14 bases lay between the germline ends. The CDR3 is made up of 14 amino acids. Germline-derived CDR1 and CDR2 are SGHTA and FQGNSA. The CDR3 reads CASSLGPPTGGYTF. The DNA for the CDR3 is TGTGCCAGCAGCTTAGGACCTCCCACGGGCGGCTACACCTTC.

CDR3 DNA sequence: TGTGCCAGCACCACTAGCGGGAACAATGAGCAGTTCTTC. As protein: CASTTSGNNEQFF. The V call is TRBV7-9, the J call TRBJ2-1, with TRBD2 matching over 10 bases. Germline assignment: CDR1 SEHNR and CDR2 FQNEAQ (reference sequence). The CDR3 totals 13 residues. The ends lost 7 bases at V and 5 bases at J; junction bases unmatched: 2.

This clonotype came up once. The J gene is TRBJ2-5, the V gene TRBV28; 10 nucleotides agree with TRBD2. CDR1 is MDHEN, CDR2 SYDVKM, per germline. The CDR3 is 13 residues long. J was trimmed by 7 bases and V by 8 bases; bases with no gene match: 7. The CDR3 region is CASSSGSSGTQYF. In nucleotides, the CDR3 is TGTGCCAGCTCTAGCGGGAGCTCTGGGACCCAGTACTTC. The variable domain in full, with the rest retrieved from reference TRBV28 and TRBJ2-5, is DVKVTQSSRYLVKRTGEKVFLECVQDMDHENMFWYRQDPGLGLRLIYFSYDVKMKEKGDIPEGYSVSREKKERFSLILESASTNQTSMYLCASSSGSSGTQYFGPGTRLLVL.

A few counts support this clonotype. The genes are TRBV20-1 and TRBJ1-2; tentative D call: TRBD1 (5 bases). Germline values: CDR1 DFQATT, CDR2 SNEGSKA (reference sequence). The CDR3 consists of 15 residues. Trimming removed 5 bases from V and 8 bases from J, with 24 bases in between. CDR3 protein: CSARGIPTGRTGYTF. The CDR3 region has the DNA TGCAGTGCTCGGGGGATACCGACGGGTAGGACAGGCTACACCTTC.

This clonotype was observed a handful of times. The chain links TRBV20-1 to TRBJ1-2; the D is unclear. The V gene's germline CDR1 is DFQATT and CDR2 SNEGSKA (reference sequence). The CDR3 spans 13 residues. V was clipped by 6 bases and J by 0 bases, with 11 bases between them. In DNA form, the CDR3 reads TGCAGTGCCACCCCACAGTCTAACTATGGCTACACCTTC. Protein: CSATPQSNYGYTF.

There are a few counts of this clonotype. The chain is built from TRBV6-1 and TRBJ2-5; tentative D call: TRBD2 (5 bases). CDR1 is MNHNS and CDR2 is SASEGT in the germline V gene. V shed 0 bases and J shed 7 bases, with 9 bases lying between them. The CDR3 has 13 amino acids. The CDR3 protein is CASSEATMGTQYF. The DNA of the CDR3 is TGTGCCAGCAGTGAAGCGACTATGGGGACCCAGTACTTC.

The chain employs TRBV18 and TRBJ2-7; D possibly corresponds to TRBD1 (6 bases). Trimming left V 3 bases short and J 0 bases short, with 9 bases between. Germline CDR1 reads KGHSH; CDR2 reads LQKENI. The CDR3 totals 14 residues. CDR3 DNA: TGTGCCAGCTCACCTGGACAGAACTCCTACGAGCAGTACTTC. This encodes CASSPGQNSYEQYF.

This clonotype was seen just once. The V gene is TRBV28, the J gene TRBJ1-1, with a possible D match to TRBD1 (6 bases). The germline V and J ends were trimmed by 3 bases and 4 bases, with 12 bases remaining between them. CDR3 length: 14 amino acids. CDR1 is MDHEN, CDR2 SYDVKM, per germline. This chain's CDR3 is CASSFTGFSTEAFF. The DNA for the CDR3 is TGTGCCAGCAGTTTCACAGGGTTTAGCACTGAAGCTTTCTTT.

In its sample, this clonotype was seen a few times. The chain combines TRBV7-9 with TRBJ1-3, with a possible D match to TRBD1 (5 bases). The CDR3 spans 16 residues. Per germline, CDR1 SEHNR and CDR2 FQNEAQ (reference sequence). V was clipped by 1 base and J by 1 base, with 11 bases between them. The CDR3 region has the DNA TGTGCCAGCAGCTTAGTTCTATCAGGGTCTGGAAACACCATATATTTT. Translating it yields CASSLVLSGSGNTIYF.

CDR3 amino acids: CASGGQVDNSPLHF. CDR3 in DNA: TGTGCCAGCGGCGGACAGGTCGATAATTCACCCCTCCACTTT. The rearrangement joins TRBV25-1 to TRBJ1-6; TRBD1 agrees at 7 bases. V lost 8 bases and J lost 5; bases outside the gene matches: 6. CDR1 and CDR2 (germline): MGHDK, SYGVNS. The length of the CDR3 is 14 residues. Full variable domain (remainder filled in from reference TRBV25-1 and TRBJ1-6): EADIYQTPRYLVIGTGKKITLECSQTMGHDKMYWYQQDPGMELHLIHYSYGVNSTEKGDLSSESTVSRIRTEHFPLTLESARPSHTSQYLCASGGQVDNSPLHFGNGTRLTVT.

V usage is TRBV10-3 and J usage is TRBJ2-3, with no clear D. Between the trimmed V and J ends, which lost 3 bases and 7 bases, there was a span of 11 bases. Germline V gene sequence: CDR1 ENHRY, CDR2 SYGVKD. The CDR3 has 13 residues. In DNA, the CDR3 is TGTGCCATCAGTGAAAGTGACAAAAATACGCAGTATTTT. Protein: CAISESDKNTQYF.

The V gene is TRBV27, the J gene TRBJ1-1; possibly TRBD1 for D (5 bases). Germline V CDR1 and CDR2: MNHEY, SMNVEV (reference sequence). V was trimmed by 7 bases and J by 0 bases, leaving 15 bases between them. The CDR3 has 15 residues. CDR3 DNA: TGTGCCAGCATCCGGACCGGGACCATGAACACTGAAGCTTTCTTT. Its protein is CASIRTGTMNTEAFF.

This clonotype was recorded once. The chain combines TRBV20-1 with TRBJ1-1; D is unclear. The CDR3 is made up of 15 amino acids. Trimming took 5 bases from V and 4 from J, leaving 20 bases between them. The germline gives CDR1 DFQATT, CDR2 SNEGSKA (reference sequence). The CDR3 coding sequence is TGCAGTGCTCCAAGCCCCCTCCTTGGACGCACTGAAGCTTTCTTT. This encodes CSAPSPLLGRTEAFF.